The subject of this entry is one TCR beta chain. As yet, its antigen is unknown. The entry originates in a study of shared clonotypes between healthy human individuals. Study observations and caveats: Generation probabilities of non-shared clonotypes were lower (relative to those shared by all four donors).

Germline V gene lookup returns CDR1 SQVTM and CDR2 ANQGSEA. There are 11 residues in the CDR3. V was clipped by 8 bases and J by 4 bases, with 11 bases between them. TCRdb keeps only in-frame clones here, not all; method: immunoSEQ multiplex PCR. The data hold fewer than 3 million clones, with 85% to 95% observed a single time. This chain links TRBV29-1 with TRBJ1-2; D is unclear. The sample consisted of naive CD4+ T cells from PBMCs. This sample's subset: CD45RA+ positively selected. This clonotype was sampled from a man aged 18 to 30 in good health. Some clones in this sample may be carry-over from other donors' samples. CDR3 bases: TGCAGCTCCTGGATTCCCTATGGCTACACCTTC. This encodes CSSWIPYGYTF.